Presented here are 20 T cell receptor beta chains from one specimen sequenced in a study of cytomegalovirus exposure and HLA in healthy donors. Vbeta (60) and Jbeta (13) primers were used in the PCR. Repertoires were generated with immunoSEQ multiplex PCR, while TCRdb's copy carries only in-frame clones and drops some. This repertoire shows about 140,000 clones, roughly 80% found once; its top ten account for over 0.95%. What was sequenced was PBMCs. The receptor set was obtained from a female donor in good health and CMV-seronegative.

CDR3 in amino acids: CASTSGGTNYGYTF. As DNA, the CDR3 is TGTGCCAGCACTTCGGGGGGGACTAACTATGGCTACACCTTC. V usage is TRBV6-5 and J usage is TRBJ1-2; D perhaps matches TRBD1 (5 bases). V lost 7 bases and J 0 bases, leaving 12 bases between the germline ends. CDR1 is MNHEY and CDR2 is SVGAGI in the germline V gene. This CDR3 comprises 14 residues.

This clone was counted once. The J gene is TRBJ1-1, the V gene TRBV28, with 7 positions matching TRBD1. CDR3 length: 15 residues. Trimming at V came to 5 bases and at J to 2 bases, leaving 8 bases not matched to a gene. Germline loops: CDR1 MDHEN, CDR2 SYDVKM. CDR3: CASSPWTGTNTEAFF. CDR3 sequence (DNA): TGTGCCAGCAGTCCCTGGACAGGAACAAACACTGAAGCTTTCTTT. Variable domain in full (rest from reference TRBV28 and TRBJ1-1): DVKVTQSSRYLVKRTGEKVFLECVQDMDHENMFWYRQDPGLGLRLIYFSYDVKMKEKGDIPEGYSVSREKKERFSLILESASTNQTSMYLCASSPWTGTNTEAFFGQGTRLTVV.

The chain uses TRBV28 and TRBJ2-7, with 9 bases fitting TRBD1. V was clipped by 7 bases and J by 5 bases; unmatched bases: 9. From germline, CDR1 is MDHEN and CDR2 SYDVKM. This CDR3 contains 14 residues. Written as DNA, the CDR3 is TGTGCCAGCAAGGACAGGGGATGGGGTCACGAGCAGTACTTC. Protein product: CASKDRGWGHEQYF. Supplemented by reference TRBV28 and TRBJ2-7, the full variable domain reads DVKVTQSSRYLVKRTGEKVFLECVQDMDHENMFWYRQDPGLGLRLIYFSYDVKMKEKGDIPEGYSVSREKKERFSLILESASTNQTSMYLCASKDRGWGHEQYFGPGTRLTVT.

This clone was seen a few times. J is TRBJ2-2 and V is TRBV9, with D perhaps TRBD2 (5 bases). The CDR3 spans 15 residues. The germline V gene encodes CDR1 SGDLS and CDR2 YYNGEE. Trimming left V 1 base short and J 3 bases short, with 10 bases between. CDR3 region: CASSVPADYTGELFF. In DNA, the CDR3 is TGTGCCAGCAGCGTACCAGCGGATTACACCGGGGAGCTGTTTTTT. Looking up the rest from reference TRBV9 and TRBJ2-2 gives the full variable domain: DSGVTQTPKHLITATGQRVTLRCSPRSGDLSVYWYQQSLDQGLQFLIQYYNGEERAKGNILERFSAQQFPDLHSELNLSSLELGDSALYFCASSVPADYTGELFFGEGSRLTVL.

In its sample, this clone was seen once. The conserved phenylalanine or tryptophan normally closing the CDR3 is absent here, so this likely arose from a read error. The chain has TRBV6-6 and TRBJ1-5; TRBD1 is a possible D gene (5 bases). CDR1 is MNHNY and CDR2 is SVGAGI in the germline V gene (reference sequence). There are 13 residues in the CDR3. V was pared by 7 bases and J by 3 bases, with 10 bases between. The CDR3 nucleotides are TGTGCCAGCACCACGACAGTCAATCAGCCCCAGCATGTT. It encodes CASTTTVNQPQHV.

The rearrangement joins TRBV29-1 to TRBJ2-7; D not certain. The CDR3 runs to 10 residues. Trimming removed 4 bases from V and 7 bases from J, with 8 bases in between. Germline V gene data show CDR1 as SQVTM and CDR2 as ANQGSEA. The DNA for the CDR3 is TGCAGCGTTGGACTGGAAGAGCAGTACTTC. Its protein product is CSVGLEEQYF.

This chain joins TRBV6-5 and TRBJ2-7, with D unresolved. Germline CDR1 and CDR2: MNHEY and SVGAGI. With 2 bases removed from V and 6 bases from J, the gap between germline ends came to 5 bases. The CDR3 totals 11 residues. CDR3 sequence: CASSYASEQYF. DNA of the CDR3: TGTGCCAGCAGTTACGCTAGCGAGCAGTACTTC.

The chain carries TRBV7-2 and TRBJ2-7; 7 positions match TRBD2. The junction had 6 bases not matched to a gene; V was cut back by 7 bases and J by 3 bases. CDR1 is SGHTA, CDR2 FQGNSA, per germline. CDR3 size: 13 residues. The DNA of the CDR3 is TGTGCCAGCAATGTCGGCGGGAGCTACGAGCAGTACTTC. Protein product: CASNVGGSYEQYF.

The J gene is TRBJ1-1, the V gene TRBV2, with TRBD1 identical over 7 bases. Trimming cost V 7 bases and J 2 bases; bases outside gene matches: 10. The CDR3 is made up of 15 amino acids. The V gene's germline CDR1 is SNHLY and CDR2 FYNNEI. The chain's CDR3 is CASIPLGGENTEAFF. The CDR3 nucleotides are TGTGCCAGCATTCCACTAGGGGGCGAAAACACTGAAGCTTTCTTT.

The chain links TRBV7-8 to TRBJ1-5; D may be TRBD1 (6 bases). Germline V gene lookup returns CDR1 SGHVS and CDR2 FQNEAQ. This CDR3 region has 19 residues. Trimming stripped 3 bases from V and 1 base from J, with 22 bases between. CDR3 residues: CASSLETRQALGSNQPQHF. The DNA for the CDR3 is TGTGCCAGCAGCTTGGAGACCCGACAGGCCCTGGGGAGCAATCAGCCCCAGCATTTT.

J is TRBJ2-7 and V is TRBV4-1; D is uncertain. Looked up from germline, CDR1 is MGHRA and CDR2 is YSYEKL. V was pared by 1 base and J by 6 bases, with 13 bases between. The CDR3 is 14 amino acids. The CDR3 reads CASSQVVGRSEQYF. CDR3 nucleotides: TGCGCCAGCAGCCAAGTGGTCGGTAGGAGCGAGCAGTACTTC.

The chain recombines TRBV2 with TRBJ2-3, with 15 bases lining up with TRBD2. Germline V gene lookup returns CDR1 SNHLY and CDR2 FYNNEI. The CDR3 contains 15 residues. The J segment lost 5 bases and the V segment lost 6 bases, leaving 3 bases of the junction unmatched. The DNA for the CDR3 is TGTGCCAGCAGAAGGGGACTAGCGGGAGGAGATACGCAGTATTTT. Translated, it gives CASRRGLAGGDTQYF.

This chain uses TRBV28 with TRBJ2-1, with D possibly TRBD2 on 6 matching bases. Germline lookup yields CDR1 MDHEN and CDR2 SYDVKM. The CDR3 extends over 17 amino acids. V lost 1 base to trimming and J lost 0 bases, with 13 bases between them. The chain's CDR3 is CASSLFPGESSYNEQFF. In DNA, the CDR3 is TGTGCCAGCAGTTTATTCCCGGGAGAGAGCTCCTACAATGAGCAGTTCTTC.

V usage is TRBV2 and J usage is TRBJ2-2; 9 bases agree with TRBD1. CDR1 SNHLY and CDR2 FYNNEI come from the germline V gene. Trimming at V came to 5 bases and at J to 6 bases, leaving 4 bases not matched to a gene. CDR3 length: 14 residues. The CDR3 region is CASSQTGGPGELFF. CDR3 bases: TGTGCCAGCAGTCAAACAGGGGGCCCCGGGGAGCTGTTTTTT.

The V call is TRBV6-1, the J call TRBJ2-3; tentatively, D is TRBD2 (6 bases). CDR1 is MNHNS and CDR2 is SASEGT in the germline V gene. The CDR3 extends over 14 amino acids. Between the trimmed V and J ends, which lost 8 bases and 3 bases, there was a span of 15 bases. The CDR3 spells CASSGLWGTDTQYF. The CDR3 DNA reads TGTGCCAGCTCGGGACTCTGGGGGACAGATACGCAGTATTTT.

The chain recombines TRBV5-6 with TRBJ2-7; D might be TRBD1 (6 bases). The CDR3 is 15 residues long. Deletions cut 0 bases from V and 0 bases from J, with 10 bases between. From germline, CDR1 is SGHDT and CDR2 YYEEEE. The CDR3 DNA follows: TGTGCCAGCAGCTTGGTCCCGGACAGCTCCTACGAGCAGTACTTC. Translation: CASSLVPDSSYEQYF.

This clone has only a few counts. The J gene is TRBJ2-7, the V gene TRBV30; 10 bases fit TRBD2. The CDR3 length is 15 residues. Trimming cost V 2 bases and J 3 bases; bases outside gene matches: 7. Germline values: CDR1 GTSNPN, CDR2 SVGIG (reference sequence). In DNA, the CDR3 is TGTGCCTGGAGTTCGACTAGCGGGTGGGGCTACGAGCAGTACTTC. It translates to CAWSSTSGWGYEQYF. Full variable domain (missing parts from reference TRBV30 and TRBJ2-7): SQTIHQWPATLVQPVGSPLSLECTVEGTSNPNLYWYRQAAGRGLQLLFYSVGIGQISSEVPQNLSASRPQDRQFILSSKKLLLSDSGFYLCAWSSTSGWGYEQYFGPGTRLTVT.

V gene TRBV4-1 combines with J gene TRBJ2-1; D is perhaps TRBD2 (5 bases). The CDR3 runs 15 residues. Germline lookup yields CDR1 MGHRA and CDR2 YSYEKL. The germline V and J ends were trimmed by 0 bases and 6 bases, with 12 bases remaining between them. Written as DNA, the CDR3 is TGCGCCAGCAGCCAAGATGTGGGAGCGCTCAATGAGCAGTTCTTC. Amino acid sequence: CASSQDVGALNEQFF.

In this sample, this clone turned up a few times. Because the CDR3 is missing its conserved closing phenylalanine or tryptophan, this is likely a read error. The chain carries TRBV6-5 and TRBJ1-1; possibly TRBD1 for D (5 bases). Trimming took off 2 bases at V and 1 base at J, with 11 bases between the two ends. The germline gives CDR1 MNHEY, CDR2 SVGAGI. This CDR3 is 15 amino acids long. The DNA of the CDR3 is TGTGCCAGCAGTTACCAACTGGGGGGGAACACTGAAGCTTTCGTT. This encodes CASSYQLGGNTEAFV.

The chain recombines TRBV2 with TRBJ2-2, with a possible D match to TRBD1 (5 bases). CDR3 length equals 16 residues. Germline CDR1 SNHLY, CDR2 FYNNEI. V shed 4 bases and J shed 6 bases, with 18 bases lying between them. Written as DNA, the CDR3 is TGTGCCAGCAGTGGAGTAGGGCAGGGCAGTTCCGGGGAGCTGTTTTTT. Translation: CASSGVGQGSSGELFF.